Listed here are 16 T cell receptor beta chains from one sample, sequenced in a study of blood T cell repertoires in COVID-19. Data came from immunoSEQ multiplex PCR; TCRdb stores just in-frame clones and leaves some out. The data contain roughly 200,000 clones, over 75% of them singletons. Sequencing was carried out using peripheral blood. Every receptor here comes from a man between 65 and 79 years old with active or convalescent COVID-19.

This chain uses TRBV24-1 with TRBJ1-2; D possibly corresponds to TRBD1 (5 bases). This CDR3 has 13 residues. Trimming took off 7 bases at V and 6 bases at J, with 14 bases between the two ends. The germline V gene has CDR1 KGHDR and CDR2 SFDVKD. The CDR3 region has the DNA TGTGCCACCAGGGGCTCAGGGCCTGATGGCTACACCTTC. Translated, it gives CATRGSGPDGYTF.

The genes are TRBV9 and TRBJ1-2; a possible D gene is TRBD1 (6 bases). The CDR3 covers 15 residues. In germline, CDR1 is SGDLS, CDR2 YYNGEE. V lost 0 bases to trimming and J lost 4 bases, with 13 bases between them. The DNA for the CDR3 is TGTGCCAGCAGCGTAGAGGGCAGGGGCACCTATGGCTACACCTTC. Its translation: CASSVEGRGTYGYTF.

This chain joins TRBV7-2 and TRBJ1-2; D possibly corresponds to TRBD1 (6 bases). Trimming cost V 5 bases and J 4 bases, with 20 bases left between them. Germline CDR1 SGHTA, CDR2 FQGNSA. The CDR3 extends over 16 amino acids. CDR3 DNA sequence: TGTGCCAGCAGCCAAGAGTACAGGGTTTCGGCCTATGGCTACACCTTC. Protein: CASSQEYRVSAYGYTF.

V gene TRBV30 combines with J gene TRBJ1-6, with D maybe TRBD1 (5 bases). The CDR3 contains 16 residues. Trimming removed 5 bases from V and 6 bases from J, with 20 bases in between. Per germline, CDR1 GTSNPN and CDR2 SVGIG (reference sequence). CDR3 sequence reads: CAWQSFQGLGNSPLHF. In nucleotides, the CDR3 is TGTGCCTGGCAAAGCTTTCAGGGACTAGGTAATTCACCCCTCCACTTT. Variable domain in full (rest from reference TRBV30 and TRBJ1-6): SQTIHQWPATLVQPVGSPLSLECTVEGTSNPNLYWYRQAAGRGLQLLFYSVGIGQISSEVPQNLSASRPQDRQFILSSKKLLLSDSGFYLCAWQSFQGLGNSPLHFGNGTRLTVT.

J is TRBJ1-4 and V is TRBV30; D possibly corresponds to TRBD1 (6 bases). V was shortened by 7 bases and J by 8 bases, with 20 bases between the two germline ends. Germline V gene data show CDR1 as GTSNPN and CDR2 as SVGIG (reference sequence). There are 14 residues in the CDR3. CDR3 nucleotide sequence: TGTGCCTCTACTACAGGGTATGATGGCGAAAAACTGTTTTTT. This gives the protein CASTTGYDGEKLFF.

This chain connects TRBV5-1 to TRBJ1-5; 8 bases line up with TRBD1. Germline lookup yields CDR1 SGHRS and CDR2 YFSETQ. The CDR3 has 16 residues. The J segment lost 5 bases and the V segment lost 0 bases, leaving 7 bases of the junction unmatched. CDR3 protein: CASSLGSGGSDQPQHF. CDR3 in DNA: TGCGCCAGCAGCTTGGGATCAGGGGGCTCGGATCAGCCCCAGCATTTT.

The chain is built from TRBV29-1 and TRBJ2-7, with TRBD1 identical over 7 bases. The junction had 6 bases not matched to a gene; V was cut back by 6 bases and J by 4 bases. This CDR3 has 12 amino acids. Germline V gene data show CDR1 as SQVTM and CDR2 as ANQGSEA. The CDR3 coding sequence is TGCAGCGTACACGACAGGGAATACGAGCAGTACTTC. Translating it yields CSVHDREYEQYF.

This chain joins TRBV15 and TRBJ1-5, with 8 bases fitting TRBD1. Germline trimming cut 2 bases from V and 1 base from J; bases unmatched to any gene: 10. The CDR3 sequence is 18 residues long. Per the germline V gene, CDR1 is LNHNV and CDR2 is YYDKDF (reference sequence). In nucleotides, the CDR3 is TGTGCCACCAGCAGACGGGGGAGTTGGACAGGGAGCAATCAGCCCCAGCATTTT. This codes for CATSRRGSWTGSNQPQHF.

The CDR3 bases are TGTGCCAGCAGCCCGGGACAGGGGAGCACAGATACGCAGTATTTT. Translation gives CASSPGQGSTDTQYF. J is TRBJ2-3 and V is TRBV5-8, with TRBD1 matching over 10 bases. Germline CDR1 is SGHTS and CDR2 is YDEGEE. CDR3 size: 15 residues. With 4 bases clipped from V and 0 bases from J, the junction kept 2 bases outside the gene matches.

This rearrangement joins TRBV3-1 (or the pseudogene TRBV3-2) to TRBJ1-1, with a tentative D call TRBD1 (6 bases). With 5 bases removed from V and 9 bases from J, the gap between germline ends came to 19 bases. The germline V gene has CDR1 LGHDT and CDR2 YNNKEL (reference sequence). CDR3 size: 14 residues. DNA for the CDR3: TGTGCCAGCAGCGACCCCGAAGGTAGGGGGAAAGCTTTCTTT. Translation gives CASSDPEGRGKAFF.

This chain connects TRBV12-3 or TRBV12-4 to TRBJ1-2, with D unresolved. With 3 bases removed from V and 1 base from J, the gap between germline ends came to 6 bases. This CDR3 spans 13 amino acids. CDR3 coding DNA: TGTGCCAGCAGTTTTAACAGTAACTATGGCTACACCTTC. Translating it yields CASSFNSNYGYTF.

The CDR3 reads CASSVTDRGVSGNTIYF. In DNA, the CDR3 is TGTGCCAGCAGTGTTACGGACAGGGGTGTCTCTGGAAACACCATATATTTT. The chain joins TRBV2 to TRBJ1-3; 9 bases match TRBD1. J lost 0 bases, V lost 4 bases, and 7 bases had no gene match. Germline V gene lookup returns CDR1 SNHLY and CDR2 FYNNEI. The CDR3 has 17 residues.

This clone has just one count. The chain joins TRBV19 to TRBJ2-1; D is possibly TRBD1 (5 bases). CDR3 length: 14 amino acids. The germline gives CDR1 LNHDA, CDR2 SQIVND (reference sequence). V lost 5 bases to trimming and J lost 1 base, with 9 bases between them. CDR3 protein: CASSPRQSYNEQFF. CDR3 coding DNA: TGTGCCAGTAGTCCCCGACAGTCCTACAATGAGCAGTTCTTC.

The gene calls are TRBV10-1 and TRBJ2-1; 8 positions agree with TRBD2. Trimming at V came to 3 bases and at J to 12 bases, leaving 7 bases not matched to a gene. The CDR3 is 13 residues long. The V gene's germline CDR1 is WNHNN and CDR2 SYGVQD (reference sequence). Here the CDR3 reads CASSEESGRSQFF. The CDR3 nucleotides are TGCGCCAGCAGTGAAGAGAGCGGGAGATCGCAGTTCTTC.

The chain carries TRBV7-6 and TRBJ1-6; unclear D gene. CDR3 length equals 15 residues. CDR1 is SGHVS, CDR2 FNYEAQ, per germline. Deletions cut 5 bases from V and 0 bases from J, with 8 bases between. The CDR3 DNA reads TGTGCCAGCAGCCTACAGAGCTCCTATAATTCACCCCTCCACTTT. It translates to CASSLQSSYNSPLHF.

This clone was counted between two and nine times. V and J are TRBV29-1 and TRBJ1-5, with 12 bases matching TRBD1. The CDR3 is 16 amino acids. V was clipped by 4 bases and J by 4 bases; unmatched bases: 8. The germline V gene has CDR1 SQVTM and CDR2 ANQGSEA. CDR3 in DNA: TGCAGCGTTGGGGACAGGGGGCCTTTAGGGAATCAGCCCCAGCATTTT. Translating gives CSVGDRGPLGNQPQHF.